This T cell receptor (beta chain) was obtained from a study of regulatory T cells in long-lasting Graves disease. The time point is: persistent/refractory GD, antithyroid drugs over 5 years with positive TRAb. The authors made the TCR library using RNA they extracted from PBMCs. This clonotype came up many times. One junction end does not reproduce the germline sequence, and a read error may be involved. Construction of TCR beta libraries relied on iRepertoire HTBI primers and on Arm-PCR targeting CDR3 regions. TCRdb processed the multiplex PCR reads anew with MiXCR; each CDR3 protein has one entry. There are over 250,000 distinct CDR3 sequences in the sample; around 20% occur only once, and more than 55% lies in the top ten. CDR3 length: 13 amino acids. CDR1 and CDR2 from the germline V gene are MDHEN and SYDVKM.

The rearrangement uses TRBV28 and TRBJ2-7; no definite D call. Sequencing was performed on peripheral blood mononuclear cells (PBMCs), taken when the disease was refractory, from a patient treated with antithyroid drugs. The clonotype comes from a female donor with Graves disease. The CDR3 here is CASNPDGTYEQHF. CDR3 bases: TGTGCCAGCAACCCTGACGGCACCTACGAGCAGCACTTC.